The 30 T cell receptor beta chains in this list originate from one sample, sequenced in a study of molecular identifiers for immune sequencing clone quantification. A single record per CDR3 protein comes from TCRdb applying MiXCR to the PCR reads. The sample shows approximately 97,000 distinct CDR3 sequences, roughly 26% of them seen only once. The sample was naive CD8+ T cells from blood, with Jurkat cell RNA spiked in. Stated subset: FACS-sorted CD8+CD4-CCR7+CD45RA+ naive T cells. Receptor source: a human donor in good health. Some libraries in this study had Jurkat cell RNA spiked in.

This chain links TRBV12-3 or TRBV12-4 with TRBJ1-2, with D tentatively TRBD1 (6 bases). The V end was cut by 7 bases, the J end by 4 bases, with 13 bases between. This CDR3 region has 13 residues. CDR3 coding DNA: TGTGCCAGCACCCCAGGGGCCAGCTATGGCTACACCTTC. Protein sequence: CASTPGASYGYTF.

This clonotype was detected many times. The J gene is TRBJ2-7, the V gene TRBV5-1; D may correspond to TRBD1 or TRBD2 (5 bases each). Trimming removed 1 base from V and 3 bases from J, with 26 bases in between. The CDR3 length is 19 residues. CDR1 is SGHRS, CDR2 YFSETQ, per germline. Here the CDR3 DNA reads TGCGCCAGCAGCTTGACCATTAAAAAAGGGACCCCGGCTGACTACGAGCAGTACTTC. Its protein is CASSLTIKKGTPADYEQYF.

A note on this clonotype: Just one base apart from a much larger clone, this may be a read error. The CDR3 DNA reads TGTGCCAGCAGCTACAAACTAAGACGGCAGAACTCTGAAGCTTTCTTT. Translating gives CASSYKLRRQNSEAFF. The chain joins TRBV7-3 to TRBJ1-1; D gene unclear. The length of the CDR3 is 16 residues. The germline gives CDR1 SGHTA, CDR2 FQGTGA.

To note about this clonotype: A much bigger clone sits one base away, suggesting this may be a read error. This rearrangement joins TRBV7-9 to TRBJ2-1; D might be TRBD1 (6 bases). This CDR3 region has 15 residues. Germline CDR1 SEHNR, CDR2 FQNEAQ (reference sequence). CDR3 in amino acids: CASSLDDRWDKEQFF. CDR3 DNA sequence: TGTGCCAGCAGCTTAGACGACCGTTGGGACAAAGAGCAGTTCTTC.

This clonotype was found many times. The chain employs TRBV12-3 or TRBV12-4 and TRBJ1-1; D unresolved. The CDR3 extends over 13 amino acids. Trimming removed 4 bases from V and 4 bases from J, with 10 bases in between. This CDR3 is CASSWTGGTEAFF. In nucleotides, the CDR3 is TGTGCCAGCAGTTGGACGGGAGGCACTGAAGCTTTCTTT.

This clonotype was counted only a few times. A much larger clone sits a single nucleotide away, making a read error possible. The genes are TRBV7-2 and TRBJ2-3, with TRBD2 as a possible D gene (6 bases). CDR3 length: 15 amino acids. CDR1 is SGHTA, CDR2 FQGNSA, per germline. CDR3 in amino acids: CASSFWGGVTDAQYF. The DNA for the CDR3 is TGTGCCAGCAGCTTTTGGGGCGGGGTGACAGATGCGCAGTATTTT.

This clonotype has at least ten counts. V and J are TRBV7-6 and TRBJ1-1; unclear D gene. The CDR3 runs to 13 residues. Germline V gives CDR1 SGHVS, CDR2 FNYEAQ. Trimming stripped 1 base from V and 7 bases from J, with 10 bases between. CDR3 sequence: CASSLGLDREAFF. Written as DNA, the CDR3 is TGTGCCAGCAGCTTAGGTCTGGACCGTGAAGCTTTCTTT.

This clonotype was counted many times. The J gene is TRBJ2-3, the V gene TRBV6-2 or TRBV6-3, with 11 bases lining up with TRBD2. Germline CDR1 reads MNHEY; CDR2 reads SVGEGT. V was pared by 6 bases and J by 1 base, with 3 bases of the junction left unmatched. CDR3 size: 15 residues. CDR3 DNA: TGTGCCAGCAGCCTACTAGCGGGGGGCACAGATACGCAGTATTTT. This encodes CASSLLAGGTDTQYF.

This chain connects TRBV2 to TRBJ2-1, with no clear D. Between the trimmed V and J ends, which lost 2 bases and 6 bases, there was a span of 8 bases. There are 13 residues in the CDR3. Germline V lookup: CDR1 SNHLY, CDR2 FYNNEI. This CDR3 reads CASSESESNEQFF. CDR3 sequence (DNA): TGTGCCAGCAGTGAATCGGAATCCAATGAGCAGTTCTTC.

The J gene is TRBJ1-2, the V gene TRBV11-2, with D perhaps matching TRBD1 (5 bases). Germline CDR1 and CDR2: SGHAT and FQNNGV. The length of the CDR3 is 16 residues. The V end lost 3 bases, the J end lost 0 bases, and 14 bases lay between the germline ends. CDR3 sequence reads: CASSFFADNPNYGYTF. For the CDR3, the DNA is TGTGCCAGCAGCTTTTTCGCGGACAATCCTAACTATGGCTACACCTTC.

This rearrangement joins TRBV10-3 to TRBJ1-2, with D perhaps matching TRBD1 (5 bases). V lost 0 bases and J lost 5, with 10 bases in between. CDR3 length equals 14 residues. The germline gives CDR1 ENHRY, CDR2 SYGVKD. The CDR3 loop is CAISESTGTYGYTF. CDR3 DNA sequence: TGTGCCATCAGTGAGTCTACAGGAACGTATGGCTACACCTTC.

This clonotype has a count of ten or more. The V call is TRBV14, the J call TRBJ2-1; the D gene is possibly TRBD2 (5 bases). Trimming shortened V by 4 bases and J by 2 bases, and 15 bases separated the two germline ends. Germline values: CDR1 SGHDN, CDR2 FVKESK. This CDR3 has 16 residues. The CDR3 DNA follows: TGTGCCAGCAGCCCCGTTTGGAGCGGAACCTACAATGAGCAGTTCTTC. This translates into CASSPVWSGTYNEQFF.

This chain uses TRBV4-3 with TRBJ2-7, with a possible D match to TRBD2 (6 bases). The CDR3 runs 13 residues. Per the germline V gene, CDR1 is LGHNA and CDR2 is YSLEER. Trimming pared 4 bases from V and 0 bases from J, leaving 7 bases between. CDR3 DNA: TGCGCCAGCAGCCCGACTAGCTCCTACGAGCAGTACTTC. Amino acid sequence: CASSPTSSYEQYF.

This clonotype was observed many times. The chain carries TRBV6-1 and TRBJ2-1; TRBD2 agrees at 8 bases. V shed 7 bases, J shed 0 bases, and the junction held 8 bases outside the gene matches. The germline V gene has CDR1 MNHNS and CDR2 SASEGT. CDR3 length equals 16 residues. The CDR3, as DNA: TGTGCCAGCATTGATAGCGGGATTAGCTCCTACAATGAGCAGTTCTTC. It is translated as CASIDSGISSYNEQFF.

This chain links TRBV29-1 with TRBJ1-3, with a tentative D call TRBD1 (6 bases). The CDR3 extends over 17 amino acids. The germline V gene has CDR1 SQVTM and CDR2 ANQGSEA. V lost 0 bases and J 2 bases, leaving 17 bases between the germline ends. CDR3 amino acids: CSVEDDRGGPPGNTIYF. CDR3 bases: TGCAGCGTTGAAGATGATCGGGGGGGGCCTCCTGGAAACACCATATATTTT. Based on the CDR3 plus reference TRBV29-1 and TRBJ1-3, the full variable domain is SAVISQKPSRDICQRGTSLTIQCQVDSQVTMMFWYRQQPGQSLTLIATANQGSEATYESGFVIDKFPISRPNLTFSTLTVSNMSPEDSSIYLCSVEDDRGGPPGNTIYFGEGSWLTVV.

This clonotype was seen many times. The V gene is TRBV12-3 or TRBV12-4, the J gene TRBJ2-7, with unresolved D. The CDR3 spans 13 residues. V was trimmed by 4 bases and J by 5 bases, leaving 12 bases between them. In DNA form, the CDR3 reads TGTGCCAGCAGTTATGGCAGTGTCGACGAGCAGTACTTC. Its protein is CASSYGSVDEQYF.

Concerning this clonotype itself: A much larger clonotype is one base distant, so this may be a read error. This chain connects TRBV30 to TRBJ2-7; possibly TRBD1 for D (5 bases). Germline V lookup: CDR1 GTSNPN, CDR2 SVGIG (reference sequence). Trimming pared 4 bases from V and 7 bases from J, leaving 14 bases between. The CDR3 has 12 residues. This chain's CDR3 is CAWNGAAREQYF. The CDR3 bases are TGTGCCTGGAATGGGGCGGCTCGGGAGCAGTACTTC.

This clonotype was observed a handful of times. The chain recombines TRBV10-3 with TRBJ2-7; weak D call: TRBD1 (5 bases). This CDR3 is 16 amino acids long. Germline CDR1 and CDR2: ENHRY and SYGVKD. V shed 0 bases and J shed 1 base, with 13 bases lying between them. CDR3 region: CAISESRNRQSYEQYF. The CDR3 DNA follows: TGTGCCATCAGTGAGTCCAGGAACAGGCAATCCTACGAGCAGTACTTC.

This clonotype was seen ten or more times. The V gene is TRBV20-1, the J gene TRBJ2-3; D might be TRBD2 (6 bases). This CDR3 spans 15 amino acids. CDR1 is DFQATT and CDR2 is SNEGSKA in the germline V gene (reference sequence). V was cut by 0 bases and J by 1 base, with 11 bases left in between. The CDR3 reads CSARDRGEGTDTQYF. The CDR3 nucleotides are TGCAGTGCTAGAGATCGAGGGGAGGGCACAGATACGCAGTATTTT.

To note about this clonotype: The conserved final phenylalanine or tryptophan is absent from the CDR3, which likely points to a read error. The CDR3 loop is CATSDRNTGELFS. CDR3 nucleotides: TGTGCCACCAGTGACAGAAACACCGGGGAGCTGTTTTCT. The chain has TRBV24-1 and TRBJ2-2; no definite D call. The V gene lost 4 bases and the J gene lost 2 bases, with 4 bases spanning the gap. There are 13 residues in the CDR3. CDR1 is KGHDR, CDR2 SFDVKD, per germline.

Turning to this clonotype: A much larger clone sits a single nucleotide away, making a read error possible. The V gene is TRBV6-1, the J gene TRBJ1-2; D not certain. Germline V gene data show CDR1 as MNHNS and CDR2 as SASEGT. The CDR3 has 14 amino acids. The CDR3: CASSEELGTYGCTF. The CDR3 DNA follows: TGTGCCAGCAGTGAAGAATTAGGAACATATGGCTGCACCTTC.

This clonotype was seen ten or more times. The V call is TRBV3-1, the J call TRBJ2-3; the match to TRBD2 covers 8 bases. The CDR3 has 16 residues. V lost 1 base to trimming and J lost 5 bases; unmatched junction nucleotides: 8. Germline CDR1 is LGHDT and CDR2 is YNNKEL (reference sequence). The DNA of the CDR3 is TGTGCCAGCAGCCAAGTGACCGGGGGGGCCGTAGATACGCAGTATTTT. As protein: CASSQVTGGAVDTQYF.

Details on this clonotype: A much larger clone differs from this one at a single base, so this may be a read error. The chain couples TRBV19 to TRBJ1-1; no firm D call. Germline values: CDR1 LNHDA, CDR2 SQIVND (reference sequence). The CDR3 is 14 amino acids. The CDR3 is CASSPYTGNTEAVF. Here the CDR3 DNA reads TGTGCCAGTAGTCCATACACGGGAAACACTGAAGCTGTCTTT.

The table lists this clonotype with many counts. The V and J genes are TRBV7-9 and TRBJ1-1; D not certain. Trimming removed 1 base from V and 6 bases from J, with 9 bases in between. Germline lookup yields CDR1 SEHNR and CDR2 FQNEAQ (reference sequence). This CDR3 spans 13 amino acids. This CDR3 reads CASSLVIHPEAFF. Written as DNA, the CDR3 is TGTGCCAGCAGCTTAGTTATACACCCTGAAGCTTTCTTT.

This clonotype was seen repeatedly, ten times or more. V usage is TRBV4-1 and J usage is TRBJ1-1, with 7 bases identical to TRBD1. CDR1 and CDR2 (germline): MGHRA, YSYEKL. This CDR3 has 16 amino acids. V dropped 1 base and J dropped 5; count of bases not matched to a gene: 10. Here the CDR3 reads CASSQGQGGIWTEAFF. The CDR3 bases are TGCGCCAGCAGCCAAGGGCAGGGGGGGATCTGGACTGAAGCTTTCTTT.

A remark on this clonotype: A single base separates this from a much larger clone, so it may be a read error. This chain connects TRBV21-1 to TRBJ1-1; the tabulated D call, TRBD1, remains unverified against the DNA. TRBV21-1 is a pseudogene locus. CDR3 length: 15 residues. The CDR3 spells CASSKAGDQGAEAFF. Written as DNA, the CDR3 is TGTGCCAGCAGCAAAGCGGGTGACCAGGGGGCTGAAGCTTTCTTT.

Points on this clonotype: An end of the junction does not agree with germline; a read error may underlie this. The rearrangement uses TRBV20-1 and TRBJ2-7; weak D call: TRBD2 (6 bases). Per the germline V gene, CDR1 is DFQATT and CDR2 is SNEGSKA (reference sequence). This CDR3 is built from 17 residues. The CDR3 bases are TGCAGTGCTAGCGGTCCCGTGGTAGCGGCAGGTTCCTACGCGCAGTACTTC. This codes for CSASGPVVAAGSYAQYF.

This clonotype was picked up many times. The chain joins TRBV30 to TRBJ1-1; TRBD1 is a possible D gene (6 bases). The CDR3 sequence is 13 residues long. Trimming removed 0 bases from V and 6 bases from J, with 11 bases in between. The germline V gene has CDR1 GTSNPN and CDR2 SVGIG (reference sequence). CDR3 sequence (DNA): TGTGCCTGGAGTGTACTACAGGGATCTGAAGCTTTCTTT. This encodes CAWSVLQGSEAFF.

This clonotype was found many times. The chain recombines TRBV10-3 with TRBJ2-1; D unclear. The germline CDR1 and CDR2 sequences are ENHRY and SYGVKD. V lost 4 bases and J lost 0, with 7 bases in between. The CDR3 contains 14 residues. The CDR3 region has the DNA TGTGCCATCAGTGGGGGAAGCTCCTACAATGAGCAGTTCTTC. Protein product: CAISGGSSYNEQFF.

This clonotype has a count of ten or more. The gene calls are TRBV6-5 and TRBJ2-3, with D perhaps matching TRBD2 (6 bases). Germline assignment: CDR1 MNHEY and CDR2 SVGAGI. This CDR3 spans 15 amino acids. Trimming took 0 bases from V and 2 from J, leaving 9 bases between them. CDR3 protein: CASSYSTSFTDTQYF. Here the CDR3 DNA reads TGTGCCAGCAGTTACTCGACTAGTTTCACAGATACGCAGTATTTT.